This T cell receptor (beta chain) was recovered during a study of human T cells and chemical hapten exposure. TCRdb re-derived calls from the RACE reads in MiXCR, one entry per CDR3 protein. The sample has about 380,000 distinct CDR3 sequences; 4.8% are singletons. This sample's time point: patch test 1, 2 weeks after DPC sensitization. The treatment was: therapeutic diphenylcyclopropenone sensitization with weekly scalp DPC. Per the germline V gene, CDR1 is DFQATT and CDR2 is SNEGSKA (reference sequence). CDR3 length: 16 residues. Trimming removed 2 bases at V and 1 base at J, with 14 bases between. Sequencing was performed on whole blood, taken in connection with sensitization to the hapten diphenylcyclopropenone (DPC). This clonotype was sampled from a woman aged 45-65 years with alopecia areata. Some clones in this sample may be carry-over from other donors' samples. This chain joins TRBV20-1 and TRBJ2-2, with a weak D call TRBD1 (5 bases). CDR3 amino acids: CSARPLIGQNTGELFF. As DNA, the CDR3 is TGCAGTGCTAGACCGCTCATTGGACAGAACACCGGGGAGCTGTTTTTT.